This TCR beta chain was recorded in a study of blood T cell repertoires in COVID-19. Method: immunoSEQ multiplex PCR; TCRdb's copy keeps in-frame clones and lacks some. This table has about 380,000 clones, 81% appearing once. Sequencing was carried out using peripheral blood. The sequence was obtained from a human donor with acute or convalescent COVID-19. The donor label of this sample is uncertain.

The chain's CDR3 is CASTRQGRTEAFF. For the CDR3, the DNA is TGTGCCAGCACGCGACAGGGAAGGACTGAAGCTTTCTTT. This rearrangement joins TRBV6-6 to TRBJ1-1; 7 bases agree with TRBD1. V lost 7 bases, J lost 5 bases, and 7 bases stayed unmatched. Germline lookup yields CDR1 MNHNY and CDR2 SVGAGI (reference sequence). The CDR3 contains 13 residues.